The 16 T cell receptor beta chains listed next were all sequenced from one sample in a study of blood T cell repertoires in COVID-19. Method: immunoSEQ multiplex PCR; TCRdb's copy keeps in-frame clones and lacks some. The top ten hold around 4.5% of the sample, which has approximately 97,000 clones, approximately 84% seen once. The specimen was peripheral blood. The receptors stem from a man between 60 and 70 years old with acute or convalescent COVID-19.

This sequence joins TRBV7-9 and TRBJ2-2; 9 bases line up with TRBD1. J gave up 4 bases and V 3 bases, and 6 bases lay outside the gene matches. CDR3 length equals 16 residues. CDR1 is SEHNR, CDR2 FQNEAQ, per germline (reference sequence). CDR3 coding DNA: TGTGCCAGCAGCTTCGACAGGGGGTCGGGCACCGGGGAGCTGTTTTTT. Its protein product is CASSFDRGSGTGELFF.

This clone has just a few counts. One end of the junction varies from germline; a read error may be responsible. The chain has TRBV6-6 and TRBJ2-7; no clear D gene. This CDR3 comprises 13 residues. CDR1 MNHNY and CDR2 SVGAGI come from the germline V gene (reference sequence). The chain's CDR3 is CASGYSHSYEQYF. In nucleotides, the CDR3 is TGTGCCAGCGGTTACTCCCACTCCTACGAGCAGTACTTC.

This clone was counted many times. The chain links TRBV15 to TRBJ1-1; D remains ambiguous. V lost 5 bases, J lost 0 bases, and 10 bases lay in between. The CDR3 is made up of 14 amino acids. Germline loops: CDR1 LNHNV, CDR2 YYDKDF (reference sequence). In DNA, the CDR3 is TGTGCCACCAGCCCCTGGCGGATGAACACTGAAGCTTTCTTT. This codes for CATSPWRMNTEAFF.

The chain uses TRBV7-9 and TRBJ1-2; TRBD1 might be the D (6 bases). The CDR3 is 15 amino acids. Germline V gives CDR1 SEHNR, CDR2 FQNEAQ (reference sequence). Deletions cut 5 bases from V and 5 bases from J, with 18 bases between. The CDR3 is CASSPGRRGTYGYTF. The CDR3 bases are TGTGCCAGCAGCCCAGGCCGCAGGGGTACTTATGGCTACACCTTC.

The sample holds a few counts of this clone. The chain has TRBV9 and TRBJ1-2; perhaps TRBD1 as D (5 bases). CDR1 is SGDLS and CDR2 is YYNGEE in the germline V gene. CDR3 length: 13 residues. V shed 0 bases and J shed 8 bases, with 11 bases lying between them. The CDR3 DNA reads TGTGCCAGCAGCGTAGATGACAGAGGCGGCTACACCTTC. Its protein is CASSVDDRGGYTF.

V is TRBV10-1 and J is TRBJ2-3; tentative D call: TRBD2 (6 bases). This CDR3 is 16 amino acids long. Germline V gene sequence: CDR1 WNHNN, CDR2 SYGVQD (reference sequence). With 2 bases removed from V and 2 bases from J, the gap between germline ends came to 14 bases. The CDR3 coding sequence is TGCGCCAGCAGTGAGAGATTGGAGGGACCCACAGATACGCAGTATTTT. This sequence encodes CASSERLEGPTDTQYF.

This chain links TRBV2 with TRBJ2-2, with D perhaps TRBD2 (6 bases). CDR1 and CDR2 (germline): SNHLY, FYNNEI. V shed 6 bases and J shed 4 bases, with 15 bases lying between them. The CDR3 totals 15 residues. In DNA form, the CDR3 reads TGTGCCAGCAGCGGGCCTAGCGATTCCACCGGGGAGCTGTTTTTT. This gives the protein CASSGPSDSTGELFF.

The V gene is TRBV27, the J gene TRBJ2-2; no clear D gene. Germline CDR1 reads MNHEY; CDR2 reads SMNVEV (reference sequence). V was cut by 5 bases and J by 0 bases, with 4 bases left in between. The CDR3 extends over 13 amino acids. This CDR3 reads CASSPTNTGELFF. CDR3 nucleotides: TGTGCCAGCAGTCCAACGAACACCGGGGAGCTGTTTTTT.

This clone was detected a few times. This chain links TRBV7-2 with TRBJ2-3; D is possibly TRBD1 (5 bases). CDR3 length: 15 residues. V was trimmed by 4 bases and J by 6 bases, leaving 17 bases between them. The germline CDR1 and CDR2 sequences are SGHTA and FQGNSA. CDR3 DNA sequence: TGTGCCAGCAGCTCCAGGGATATCCAGACCGATACGCAGTATTTT. The encoded protein is CASSSRDIQTDTQYF. Looking up the rest from reference TRBV7-2 and TRBJ2-3 gives the full variable domain: GAGVSQSPSNKVTEKGKDVELRCDPISGHTALYWYRQSLGQGLEFLIYFQGNSAPDKSGLPSDRFSAERTGGSVSTLTIQRTQQEDSAVYLCASSSRDIQTDTQYFGPGTRLTVL.

The chain has TRBV2 and TRBJ2-5; 7 bases are a match to TRBD2. Germline CDR1 and CDR2: SNHLY and FYNNEI. The CDR3 sequence is 16 residues long. J gave up 5 bases and V 7 bases, and 16 bases lay outside the gene matches. CDR3 amino acids: CASTTRGGLVGETQYF. In DNA, the CDR3 is TGTGCCAGCACCACTAGGGGCGGACTAGTTGGGGAGACCCAGTACTTC.

The CDR3 DNA sequence: TGTGCCAGCAGCTCAAATGACCAAGGAGTGAACTATGGCTACACCTTC. It yields the protein CASSSNDQGVNYGYTF. The genes are TRBV7-9 and TRBJ1-2, with D unclear. There are 16 residues in the CDR3. Trimming cost V 4 bases and J 2 bases, with 17 bases left between them. Germline V CDR1 and CDR2: SEHNR, FQNEAQ (reference sequence).

The chain is built from TRBV11-2 and TRBJ2-7; 10 bases agree with TRBD1. With 4 bases clipped from V and 6 bases from J, the junction kept 9 bases outside the gene matches. From germline, CDR1 is SGHAT and CDR2 FQNNGV. The CDR3 loop spans 15 amino acids. CDR3 in DNA: TGTGCCAGCAGCTACGATGGGGGACAGGGGATCGAGCAGTACTTC. The encoded protein is CASSYDGGQGIEQYF.

This clone is a singleton in its sample. DNA for the CDR3: TGTGCCAGCAGCCCGAACCCCTCGGTGGATACGCAGTATTTT. Protein: CASSPNPSVDTQYF. The chain is built from TRBV4-2 and TRBJ2-3; no clear D gene. Trimming pared 4 bases from V and 6 bases from J, leaving 14 bases between. Per germline, CDR1 LGHNA and CDR2 YNFKEQ. The CDR3 runs 14 residues.

The chain is built from TRBV12-3 or TRBV12-4 and TRBJ2-2; the D gene is possibly TRBD1 (5 bases). CDR3 length: 13 residues. Trimming pared 3 bases from V and 7 bases from J, leaving 9 bases between. DNA of the CDR3: TGTGCCAGCAGTTTTCAGGGCTTCGGGGAGCTGTTTTTT. It yields the protein CASSFQGFGELFF.

The CDR3 here is CASSVAQRTTDTQYF. The CDR3 DNA sequence: TGTGCCAGCAGCGTCGCGCAGCGGACCACAGATACGCAGTATTTT. This rearrangement joins TRBV9 to TRBJ2-3, with D maybe TRBD2 (5 bases). CDR1 is SGDLS, CDR2 YYNGEE, per germline. This CDR3 comprises 15 residues. V was shortened by 2 bases and J by 2 bases, with 12 bases between the two germline ends.

This rearrangement joins TRBV19 to TRBJ2-1, with D possibly matching TRBD2 (5 bases). V gave up 5 bases and J gave up 4 bases, with 12 bases separating them. The CDR3 is made up of 14 amino acids. Germline V gene sequence: CDR1 LNHDA, CDR2 SQIVND (reference sequence). CDR3 amino acids: CASSLGRLYNEQFF. For the CDR3, the DNA is TGTGCCAGTAGTTTGGGGAGACTTTACAATGAGCAGTTCTTC.